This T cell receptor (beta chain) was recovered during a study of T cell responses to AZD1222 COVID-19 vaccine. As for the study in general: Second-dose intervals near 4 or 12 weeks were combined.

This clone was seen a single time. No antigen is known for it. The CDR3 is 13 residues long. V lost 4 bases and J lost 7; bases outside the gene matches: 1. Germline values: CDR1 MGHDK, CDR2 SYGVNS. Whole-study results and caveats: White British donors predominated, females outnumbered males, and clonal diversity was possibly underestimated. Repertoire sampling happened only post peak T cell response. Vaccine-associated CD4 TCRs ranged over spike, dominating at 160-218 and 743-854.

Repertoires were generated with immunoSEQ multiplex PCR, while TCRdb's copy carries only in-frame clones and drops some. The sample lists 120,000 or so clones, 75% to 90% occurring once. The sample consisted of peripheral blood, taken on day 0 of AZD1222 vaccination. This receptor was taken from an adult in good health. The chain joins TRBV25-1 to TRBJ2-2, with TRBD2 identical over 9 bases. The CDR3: CASSALAGGELFF. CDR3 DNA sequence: TGTGCCAGCAGTGCACTAGCGGGCGGGGAGCTGTTTTTT.